This is a list of T cell receptor beta chains from one sample in a study of blood T cells in healthy people across ages. TCRdb fed the 5' RACE reads into MiXCR, producing one record per CDR3 protein. The sample lists under 1,000,000 distinct CDR3 sequences, around 36% occurring once. Sequencing used blood. These receptors originate from a man between 18 and 29 years old in good health. CDR3s include the opening cysteine and the closing phenylalanine or tryptophan. The D gene is left open where the match is weak. The size entry is marked missing in some rows and otherwise reads once, few, many or a size class.

length	D	size	V	J	DNA	CDR3
13	-	many	TRBV13	TRBJ2-7	TGTGCCAGCAGCCGTCGGGGCCCCTACGAGCAGTACTTC	CASSRRGPYEQYF
15	TRBD2	many	TRBV6-5	TRBJ2-1	TGTGCCAGCAGGACCGGGGGGGCCTTCCACAATGAGCAGTTCTTC	CASRTGGAFHNEQFF
16	TRBD1	-	TRBV9	TRBJ1-1	TGTGCCAGCAGCGTAGGATTTTACAGGGGCTCCACTGAAGCTTTCTTT	CASSVGFYRGSTEAFF
15	TRBD2	many	TRBV20-1	TRBJ2-1	TGCAGTGCTAGAGACGGCGGGAGCTCCTACAATGAGCAGTTCTTC	CSARDGGSSYNEQFF
19	TRBD1	few	TRBV19	TRBJ2-4	TGTGCCAGTAGTATACAGCACCTCGGGACAGCTTTAGCCAAAAACATTCAGTACTTC	CASSIQHLGTALAKNIQYF
15	TRBD2	-	TRBV27	TRBJ2-3	TGTGCCAGCAGCATTTCTAGCGGGGGGGGAGATACGCAGTATTTT	CASSISSGGGDTQYF
17	-	few	TRBV29-1	TRBJ2-3	TGCAGCGTTGACGACCTTTTAAACGGGGGGCGCACAGATACGCAGTATTTT	CSVDDLLNGGRTDTQYF
15	-	-	TRBV25-1	TRBJ2-1	TGTGCCAGCAGTACCACAGGGAGCTCCTACAATGAGCAGTTCTTC	CASSTTGSSYNEQFF
15	-	-	TRBV5-6	TRBJ1-4	TGTGCCAGCAGCCTCTTGGTTGTGGCCAATGAAAAACTGTTTTTT	CASSLLVVANEKLFF
16	TRBD2	few	TRBV7-2	TRBJ2-3	TGTGCCAGCAGCTTAGTCGGACTAGCAGGCACAGATACGCAGTATTTT	CASSLVGLAGTDTQYF
15	TRBD2	-	TRBV2	TRBJ2-2	TGTGCCAGCAGTGAATCGCGGGGGGGCCCCGGGGAGCTGTTTTTT	CASSESRGGPGELFF
11	-	many	TRBV12-3/TRBV12-4	TRBJ2-1	TGTGCCAGCAGTTTGGGGGGCCCTCTGTTCTTC	CASSLGGPLFF
14	-	-	TRBV5-6	TRBJ1-1	TGTGCCAGCAGCCTGGGGACCTCGAACACTGAAGCTTTCTTT	CASSLGTSNTEAFF
13	TRBD1	-	TRBV9	TRBJ2-2	TGTGCCTCACAGGGGCCAAACACCGGGGAGCTGTTTTTT	CASQGPNTGELFF
14	TRBD1	-	TRBV5-1	TRBJ2-7	TGCGCCAGCAGCTTGGCGGGACAGGACTACGAGCAGTACTTC	CASSLAGQDYEQYF
15	TRBD1	-	TRBV14	TRBJ2-1	TGTGCCAGCAGCCACCGGGACAGGGAGTACAATGAGCAGTTCTTC	CASSHRDREYNEQFF
14	-	-	TRBV20-1	TRBJ1-1	TGCAGTGCTATAGGGTCGTCAGGGAACACTGAAGCTTTCTTT	CSAIGSSGNTEAFF
15	-	few	TRBV9	TRBJ2-7	TGTGCCAGCAGCGTAGGGGGGGTGATCTACAATGAGCAGTACTTC	CASSVGGVIYNEQYF
14	TRBD2	many	TRBV12-3/TRBV12-4	TRBJ2-1	TGTGCCAGCAAGGGAGGGCCCTCCTACAATGAGCAGTTCTTC	CASKGGPSYNEQFF
15	-	few	TRBV7-6	TRBJ2-5	TGTGCCAGCAGCTTAATATTGCGCGCGGAAGAGACCCAGTACTTC	CASSLILRAEETQYF
17	-	many	TRBV4-3	TRBJ2-1	TGCGCCAGCAGCCAAGATCGGCAAAGAGGGGGTTTCTCTGAGCAGTTCTTC	CASSQDRQRGGFSEQFF
14	-	few	TRBV18	TRBJ2-7	TGTGCCAGCTCACCCCGGACACCCTACAATGAGCAGTACTTC	CASSPRTPYNEQYF
17	-	-	TRBV28	TRBJ2-6	TGTGCCAGCAGTACAGTTTCGCTCTCCTCTTGGGCCAACGTCCTGACTTTC	CASSTVSLSSWANVLTF
15	-	-	TRBV5-1	TRBJ2-7	TGCGCCAGCAGCTTGGATGGGGTCCGGACCTACGAGCAGTACTTC	CASSLDGVRTYEQYF
16	-	-	TRBV15	TRBJ2-2	TGTGCCACCAGCAGGACCCCGGACTTTCTTGCCGGGGAGCTGTTTTTT	CATSRTPDFLAGELFF
16	TRBD1	-	TRBV4-3	TRBJ1-2	TGCGCCAGCAGCCATGCGACCGGGACAGGGGACTATGGCTACACCTTC	CASSHATGTGDYGYTF
16	-	-	TRBV12-3/TRBV12-4	TRBJ2-6	TGTGCCAGCAGTCGAAACACAGGGACCGGGGCCAACGTCCTGACTTTC	CASSRNTGTGANVLTF
15	-	-	TRBV27	TRBJ2-6	TGTGCCAGCAGTTTCCTAGGGGCAGGGGCCAACGTCCTGACTTTC	CASSFLGAGANVLTF